These T cell receptor beta chains were read from a single sample in a study of PD-1 blockade in classical Hodgkin lymphoma. Sequenced by immunoSEQ multiplex PCR; TCRdb stores in-frame clones only, minus some. This sample has approximately 100,000 clones, with approximately 90% found just once. The starting material was peripheral blood mononuclear cells (PBMCs), obtained before the second cycle of nivolumab. Receptors were obtained from a human donor with classical Hodgkin lymphoma. The CDR3 runs from the conserved cysteine through the conserved F or W. The D gene is left open where the match is weak. A clone size is listed for some rows: how often the clone was seen (once, few, many), or a class if it is expanded.

V gene,clone size,D gene,J gene,CDR3 DNA,CDR3 protein
TRBV5-5,medium-sized,TRBD2,TRBJ2-2,TGTGCCAGCAGCTTGGGACTAGCGGGGGGACCGAACACCGGGGAGCTGTTTTTT,CASSLGLAGGPNTGELFF
TRBV12-5,-,-,TRBJ2-7,TGTGCTAGTGGTTCTGGACAGTCCCACGAGCAGTACTTC,CASGSGQSHEQYF
TRBV6-6,-,-,TRBJ2-1,TGTGCCAGCAGTTACCGGGGGAGAGGGTCCTACAATGAGCAGTTCTTC,CASSYRGRGSYNEQFF
TRBV4-3,-,-,TRBJ1-5,TGCGCCAGCAGCCAAGAGTGGGGGTCCGCCCAGCATTTT,CASSQEWGSAQHF
TRBV30,-,-,TRBJ2-5,TGTGCCTGGAACGGGGACGCCGGGGCTCAAGAGACCCAGTACTTC,CAWNGDAGAQETQYF
TRBV7-9,-,TRBD2,TRBJ2-3,TGTGCCAGCAGCTTAAGCGCGGGGGGCACAGATACGCAGTATTTT,CASSLSAGGTDTQYF
TRBV28,-,-,TRBJ2-1,TGTGCCAGCAGCTACAATGGGGATACCTACAATGAGCAGTTCTTC,CASSYNGDTYNEQFF
TRBV19,-,-,TRBJ2-7,TGTGCCAGTAGTATAGGGACAGCCTACGAGCAGTACTTC,CASSIGTAYEQYF
TRBV4-2,-,TRBD2,TRBJ2-1,TGTGCCAGCAGCCGAGGACTAGCGGGGGGGCACTACAATGAGCAGTTCTTC,CASSRGLAGGHYNEQFF
TRBV18,-,TRBD1,TRBJ1-6,TGTGCCAGCTCACCGCGGGACAGGGGGAGGTCACCCCTCCACTTT,CASSPRDRGRSPLHF
TRBV7-2,few,-,TRBJ1-5,TGTGCCAGCAGCCCCTTTACGGCGGATCAGCCCCAGCATTTT,CASSPFTADQPQHF
TRBV7-9,once,-,TRBJ2-3,TGTGCCAGCAGCCCGACAGATACGCAGTATTTT,CASSPTDTQYF
TRBV30,-,-,TRBJ2-5,TGTGCCTGGAGTTGGGGCCAAGAGACCCAGTACTTC,CAWSWGQETQYF
TRBV6-5,-,-,TRBJ1-1,TGTGCCAGCAGTTACAGTATGGCGAACACTGAAGCTTTCTTT,CASSYSMANTEAFF
TRBV5-1,-,-,TRBJ1-3,TGCGCCAGCAGCTCGGGGTCTCTCCGGGGAAACACCATATATTTT,CASSSGSLRGNTIYF
TRBV11-2,-,-,TRBJ2-7,TGTGCCAGCAGCTTAGCCCCGGACGGCTCCTACGAGCAGTACTTC,CASSLAPDGSYEQYF
TRBV29-1,-,-,TRBJ2-5,TGCAGCGTCACAGGGGGGGTTCAAGAGACCCAGTACTTC,CSVTGGVQETQYF
TRBV5-1,once,TRBD2,TRBJ2-6,TGCGCCAGCAGTTCCTTCTCACTAGCGGGTAGCTCTGGGGCCAACGTCCTGACTTTC,CASSSFSLAGSSGANVLTF
TRBV5-1,-,-,TRBJ2-4,TGCGCCAGCAGCTTCGGAGGGGGAGCCAAAAACATTCAGTACTTC,CASSFGGGAKNIQYF
TRBV15,-,-,TRBJ2-7,TGTGCCACCAGCTTCCGGGACGTTTTAAACGAGCAGTACTTC,CATSFRDVLNEQYF
TRBV27,once,TRBD1,TRBJ2-7,TGTGCCAGCAGTTTTTCGTTCACAGGGGGTCACGAGCAGTACTTC,CASSFSFTGGHEQYF
TRBV4-1,-,-,TRBJ1-1,TGCGCCAGCAGCCAAGAAATGGGGAGGTACACTGAAGCTTTCTTT,CASSQEMGRYTEAFF
TRBV7-2,-,-,TRBJ2-4,TGTGCCAGCAGCTTATTATCGGGGGACAAAAACATTCAGTACTTC,CASSLLSGDKNIQYF
TRBV7-9,-,-,TRBJ2-7,TGTGCCAGCAGCCCTCGGACGTACAAAGGAGTCGAGCAGTACTTC,CASSPRTYKGVEQYF
TRBV4-1,-,TRBD1,TRBJ1-4,TGCGCCAGCAGCCAAGACCGGGACAGGCAAAACCGACTGTTTTTT,CASSQDRDRQNRLFF
TRBV11-2,-,-,TRBJ2-3,TGTGCCAGCAGCCCCCGTCCCGGCCCCACAGATACGCAGTATTTT,CASSPRPGPTDTQYF
TRBV7-9,-,-,TRBJ2-4,TGTGCCAGCAGCGTGGCCCCGGGGACCAAAAACATTCAGTACTTC,CASSVAPGTKNIQYF
TRBV7-6,-,TRBD1,TRBJ1-3,TGTGCCAGCAGCGTCACAGGGGGGGGAAACACCATATATTTT,CASSVTGGGNTIYF
TRBV30,-,TRBD2,TRBJ2-1,TGTGCCTGGAGTGTACCCCTAGCGGGGGGGTTGAATGAGCAGTTCTTC,CAWSVPLAGGLNEQFF
TRBV13,-,TRBD1,TRBJ2-3,TGTGCCAGCAGCATCAAGGGGGCGCGTGCAGATACGCAGTATTTT,CASSIKGARADTQYF
TRBV2,-,TRBD1,TRBJ1-5,TGTGCCAGCAGACTTCAGACAGGGGTAAATCAGCCCCAGCATTTT,CASRLQTGVNQPQHF
TRBV10-3,-,-,TRBJ2-1,TGTGCCATCAGTGAAGACACGTACAATGAGCAGTTCTTC,CAISEDTYNEQFF
TRBV25-1,-,TRBD2,TRBJ2-3,TGTGCCAGCAGTGAATCGGGTAGCGGGGTCGTCACAGATACGCAGTATTTT,CASSESGSGVVTDTQYF
TRBV25-1,-,-,TRBJ1-2,TGTGCCAGCAGTGAATTCATTACGTCCCTTGGGTACGGGTACACCTTC,CASSEFITSLGYGYTF
TRBV30,once,TRBD1,TRBJ1-2,TGTGCCTGGAGTTTTGGACAGGGGGAGTACTATGGCTACACCTTC,CAWSFGQGEYYGYTF
TRBV7-3,-,TRBD1,TRBJ2-1,TGTGCCAGCAGCCCTGGGACAGCGAACAATGAGCAGTTCTTC,CASSPGTANNEQFF
TRBV30,-,-,TRBJ1-1,TGTGCCTGGAGCCCCCAGGGGACTGAAGCTTTCTTT,CAWSPQGTEAFF
TRBV6-5,few,TRBD1,TRBJ1-2,TGTGCCAGCAGTTACCGTCGGGACAGCTATGGCTACACCTTC,CASSYRRDSYGYTF
TRBV7-9,-,-,TRBJ1-5,TGTGCCAGCAGCTTTGGGAATCAGCCCCAGCATTTT,CASSFGNQPQHF
TRBV11-3,-,TRBD1,TRBJ2-3,TGTGCCAGCAGCTTCGGACAGGGAGAAGATACGCAGTATTTT,CASSFGQGEDTQYF
TRBV6-5,-,-,TRBJ2-1,TGTGCCAGCAGTCAACTGAATGAGCAGTTCTTC,CASSQLNEQFF
TRBV18,once,-,TRBJ2-2,TGTGCCAGCTCACCAACAGGGGAGGACACCGGGGAGCTGTTTTTT,CASSPTGEDTGELFF
TRBV6-5,once,-,TRBJ1-6,TGTGCCAGCAGCAGAAATACGGGGAATTCACCCCTCCACTTT,CASSRNTGNSPLHF
TRBV19,-,TRBD1,TRBJ2-2,TGTGCCAGTACGGGACAGGGGGCGGGCGGGGAGCTGTTTTTT,CASTGQGAGGELFF
TRBV7-9,few,-,TRBJ2-4,TGTGCCACCATAGGTAGGAGAATGCCAAACATTCAGTACTTC,CATIGRRMPNIQYF
TRBV19,once,TRBD1,TRBJ2-7,TGTGCCAGTAGTATGGGACAGGGGACCTACTCCTACGAGCAGTACTTC,CASSMGQGTYSYEQYF
TRBV9,-,TRBD2,TRBJ2-3,TGTGCCAGCAATATAGGGGCGGGGGACACAGATACGCAGTATTTT,CASNIGAGDTDTQYF
TRBV5-1,-,-,TRBJ2-5,TGCGCCAGCAGCCCGACAGCGCAAGAGACCCAGTACTTC,CASSPTAQETQYF
TRBV5-1,few,-,TRBJ2-2,TGCGCCAGCAGCCCAGGGACCGGGGAGCTGTTTTTT,CASSPGTGELFF
TRBV9,-,-,TRBJ2-6,TGTGCCAGCAGCGTAGAGGTCGGGGGCGGCAGGCCCTCTGGGGCCAACGTCCTGACTTTC,CASSVEVGGGRPSGANVLTF